This T cell receptor beta chain was profiled in a study of radiation and T cells in renal cell carcinoma (dated by TCRdb to 2018 to 2020). Broadly, across the study: The samples were drawn from a clinical trial, where primary renal cell carcinomas were treated with 15 Gy of stereotactic body radiation therapy and then removed by nephrectomy 4 weeks afterward. In total, roughly 53 samples underwent TCR beta sequencing: approximately 25 tumors plus 27 peripheral blood samples. Across all 50 or so samples, under 4,500,000 unique CDR3 nucleotide sequences, encoding 2,658,974 unique CDR3 amino acid sequences, were identified. Broad study findings and their caveats: Effects of radiation dose or scheduling on the TCR repertoire could not be addressed with the single-armed trial design. In blood, the top tumor clonotypes increased between baseline and 2 weeks post-radiation and then shrank by 4 weeks, which suggests that tumor-resident clones expanded only transiently. Because pretreatment tumor biopsies were not available, the baseline intratumoral presence of clonotypes could not be determined. Tracking of blood repertoire dynamics stopped at approximately four weeks after treatment, with no follow-up past that point.

The immunoSEQ kit was used, according to the manufacturer's recommendations, to generate TCR beta libraries from genomic DNA. For library preparation, a first multiplex PCR was performed with proprietary primers, followed by a second PCR in which unique barcodes were added, and bead cleanups were performed after each round. Each sample batch included a kit-provided positive control reaction and a negative control reaction. The final libraries were assessed on an Agilent 4200 TapeStation D1000 ScreenTape, pooled by volume, and quantified by qPCR. Sequencing ran on an Illumina NextSeq500 with a MidOutput 150-cycle cartridge, using 156 Read1 and 15 Index1 cycles with kit custom primers. The pooled library was loaded at around 1 pM, and around 22% PhiX control was spiked in. Per the original workflow: The vendor-processed data were analyzed in R, and a clonotype was defined as all T cells that share the same CDR3 nucleotide sequence. In the clone abundance analyses, frequencies were normalized to the 10,000 most abundant clones in each sample. Public T cell clones, which averaged fewer than five per sample, were removed prior to analysis. Tumor-enriched and baseline blood-enriched clonotypes were defined by at least a 32-fold difference in abundance between compartments. A beta-binomial differential abundance model was used to identify clonotypes that expanded or contracted between blood time points. Tumor-blood repertoire similarity was measured with the Baroni-Urbani and Buser coefficient, and groups were compared using two-tailed Wilcoxon tests in R. Imported from immuneACCESS, the table was reduced by TCRdb to in-frame sequences with V and J called. These copies leave out some clones; in studies compared against another copy, an unresolved V gene accounts for under half, and the cause of the remainder is not known. The DNA was the basis for D and trimming; V, J and clone size are from that table. The table for this sample lists some 120,000 clones; roughly four fifths of them were counted only once. Approximately 2% of the sample goes to the ten largest clones.

CDR1 is given as SGHTA and CDR2 as FQGTGA, both from the germline V gene. Counted from cysteine to phenylalanine, this CDR3 has 16 amino acids. Of the read, only the CDR3 DNA is kept; its 48 bases are in frame from base 1. V sheds 5 bases and J sheds 4 bases, leaving 15 bases between their ends. Concerning this clone: No antigen is known for it. Base qualities are missing; no much larger clone stands one base away.

Interpreted using the paper, the time point label stands for: blood 2 weeks post-SBRT. The treatment or condition label, read with the paper, signifies: 15 Gy SBRT to primary tumor, nephrectomy 4 weeks later. Serial peripheral blood from radiation-treated patients was sampled at baseline, 2 weeks and 4 weeks after SBRT to track tumor-enriched clonotypes. Renal cell carcinoma with clear cell pathology was present in all patients. The QIAamp DNA Blood Mini Kit (Qiagen) was used to prepare genomic DNA for TCR sequencing. The analyses included only samples that passed all quality control checks. The chain is assembled from TRBV7-3 and TRBJ2-6; the D gene is possibly TRBD2, with 5 bases matching. This receptor was obtained from an older woman with renal cell carcinoma. The specimen comprised blood, sampled from a patient whose treatment included radiotherapy and nephrectomy. CDR3 region: CASSQGLLVGANVLTF. The DNA sequence follows: TGTGCCAGCAGCCAAGGACTTCTGGTAGGGGCCAACGTCCTGACTTTC.